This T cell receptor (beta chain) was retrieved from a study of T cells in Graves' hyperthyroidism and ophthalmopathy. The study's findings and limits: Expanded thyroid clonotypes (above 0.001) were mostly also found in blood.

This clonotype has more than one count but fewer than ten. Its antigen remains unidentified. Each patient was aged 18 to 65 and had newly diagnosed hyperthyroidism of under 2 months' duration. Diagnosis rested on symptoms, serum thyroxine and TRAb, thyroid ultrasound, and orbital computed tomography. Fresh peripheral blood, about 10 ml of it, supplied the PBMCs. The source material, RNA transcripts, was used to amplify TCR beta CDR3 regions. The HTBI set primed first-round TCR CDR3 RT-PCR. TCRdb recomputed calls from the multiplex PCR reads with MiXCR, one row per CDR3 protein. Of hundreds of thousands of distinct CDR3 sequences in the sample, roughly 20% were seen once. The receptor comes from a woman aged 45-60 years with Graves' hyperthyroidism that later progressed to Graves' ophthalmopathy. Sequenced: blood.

The CDR3 loop reads CASSGQGASEQYF. The CDR3 DNA reads as TGCGCCAGCAGCGGACAGGGGGCGTCCGAGCAGTACTTC. The V call is TRBV5-1, the J call TRBJ2-7; 11 bases are shared with TRBD1. This CDR3 region has 13 residues. Germline CDR1 and CDR2: SGHRS and YFSETQ. V lost 4 bases and J lost 6; bases outside the gene matches: 3.